This T cell receptor (beta chain) was profiled in a study of blood T cell repertoires in COVID-19. Study context: There were acute and convalescent COVID-19 samples, and they came from the United States, Italy and Spain. Sources were T cells, B-cell-depleted T cells, or PBMCs; the material itself was cDNA or gDNA.

With 1 base removed from V and 2 bases from J, the gap between germline ends came to 6 bases. This CDR3 spans 13 amino acids. Germline V gene sequence: CDR1 SGDLS, CDR2 YYNGEE. Only in-frame clones appear in the TCRdb table, and some are missing; sequencing was by immunoSEQ multiplex PCR. This table holds 140,000 to 150,000 clones, roughly 89% found once. The sample consisted of peripheral blood. The V and J genes are TRBV9 and TRBJ2-5, with TRBD2 as a possible D gene (5 bases). This receptor was identified in a man aged 60 to 75 with active or convalescent COVID-19. The CDR3: CASSVTSQETQYF. The CDR3 DNA sequence: TGTGCCAGCAGCGTAACTAGTCAAGAGACCCAGTACTTC.